This TCR beta chain stems from a study of blood T cells in healthy people across ages (dated by TCRdb to the mid-2010s). The study in broad terms: In model experiments, roughly one uniquely barcoded TCR beta cDNA molecule per two T cells was captured by template switching. To avoid experimental bias, donors of different ages were spread randomly across the sequencing lanes. Age-related changes in TCR beta repertoire diversity were measured in the study by deep sequencing normalized with unique cDNA molecular identifiers. The study analyzed two additional independent replicas of 1 million unique cDNA reads from the same blood draw for two donors, one aged 18 to 29 and one aged 80 or older. Four age groups were formed from the donors: young (average approximately 15 years), middle-aged (just under 40), aged (under 70) and long-lived (more than 75).

In this sample, this clonotype turned up a few times. It lacks a known antigen. It has no much larger one-base neighbor in the sample; base qualities were not kept. Receptor amplification or capture employed 5' RACE. The second PCR ran for about 6 to 12 cycles and used a J-beta primer mix along with a sample-barcoded 5' primer. A unique molecular identifier was introduced onto each TCR beta cDNA molecule by a template-switch 5' adaptor carrying 12 random nucleotides. Each sample yielded at least 2.5 million CDR3-containing paired-end reads. First-strand cDNA synthesis was performed from all RNA using the Mint cDNA synthesis kit, with priming by a TRBC-specific oligonucleotide. All cDNA was treated with uracil-DNA glycosylase and then went through a first 18-cycle PCR with the universal primers M1SS and BC2_uni_R. Processing in the source paper ran as follows. Normalization of each sample was performed by random selection of 1 million high-quality reads, each carrying a distinct molecular identifier. Instead of being binned into consensus sequences, reads with shared molecular identifiers were discarded. MiTCR, with a Q25 quality threshold and the strictest error-elimination algorithm, was used for CDR3 identification, clonotype clustering and error correction. A nonparametric unseen species model with Euler transformation was used to estimate a lower bound on total TCR beta diversity. TCRdb cleaned the public reads at Q25 with fastp, built clones with MiXCR and kept in-frame beta chains. Records with the same CDR3 protein are collapsed into one entry carrying the most frequent genes and DNA. TCRdb, rather than the study authors, made the V and J calls. In this sample the table shows roughly 1.9 million distinct CDR3 sequences, about two fifths of which occur a single time. The ten largest clones capture 20% to 25% of the sample.

Including cysteine and phenylalanine, the CDR3 has 11 amino acids. The kept DNA is CDR3 alone, 33 bases in frame from the first base. Trimming costs V 7 bases and J 4 bases, and their ends lie 6 bases apart. The germline V gene encodes CDR1 SGHRS and CDR2 YFSETQ. Here is what the overall study found, with its caveats: Estimates of total diversity based on one million sequenced T cells were considered lower bounds and underestimates. As age increased, observed TCR beta diversity per million T cells dropped in a roughly linear way, and a significant reduction was already evident by age 40. The CMV infection status of donors was not known, potentially confounding age-related changes in expanded clonotypes. A strong correlation was found between observed TCR beta diversity and the percentage of naive T cells measured by flow cytometry. Bulk unsorted PBMC profiling prevented conclusive comparison of naive and antigen-experienced compartments. Compared with the aged group, the long-lived group had more naive CD4+ T cells, fewer expanded clones and increased TCR diversity, suggesting age selection.

Donors were 35 to 40 systemically healthy Caucasian individuals from Russia aged about 6 to 100 years. Around 10 milliliters of peripheral blood were drawn from each donor into EDTA-treated Vacutainer tubes. PBMCs were isolated by Ficoll-Paque density-gradient centrifugation, with at least 6 million obtained per sample. Trizol reagent was used to extract total RNA from the PBMCs, yielding at least 6 micrograms per sample. The percentages of naive CD45RAhigh/CD27high T cells were determined by flow cytometry on a PBMC aliquot from every donor. In this chain, TRBV5-1 is recombined with TRBJ2-1; the D gene remains uncertain. This receptor was taken from a human donor in good health. Sequenced: blood. CDR3 protein: CASLSYNEQFF. The sequence in DNA is TGCGCCAGCCTCTCGTACAATGAGCAGTTCTTC.